Included here is one T cell receptor beta chain sequence, with context. As yet, its antigen is unknown. This record belongs to a study of beta chain features in type 1 diabetes. Study summary: Patients did not differ from healthy donors in age, gender or cell yield.

Cells sorted by CD45RO/CCR7/CD25/CD127/CD95/CD27 comprised CD4+ naive, central memory, regulatory and stem cell-like memory cells. Broader study findings: Across patients, naive, central memory and Treg TCRB repertoires exhibited apparently greater similarity than was observed across healthy donors. TCRB rearrangement may or may not be influenced by HLA type; here this remained unresolved. Shorter TCRB CDR3s, moderately but significantly so, marked every one of the four CD4+ subsets in Type 1 diabetes patients.

The sequenced template was cDNA made from the entire isolated RNA. Libraries were prepared by immunoSEQ multiplex PCR; TCRdb keeps only in-frame clonotypes and omits some of them. The table includes 150,000 to 200,000 clones, 8% to 9.5% detected once. This CDR3 region has 14 residues. Trimming took off 3 bases at V and 4 bases at J, with 12 bases between the two ends. Per the germline V gene, CDR1 is SGDLS and CDR2 is YYNGEE. V and J are TRBV9 and TRBJ2-3; possibly TRBD1 for D (5 bases). The sequence was collected from a woman between 18 and 29 years old with type 1 diabetes. The source material was central memory CD4+ T cells from blood. The CDR3 spells CASSGQGWADTQYF. In DNA form, the CDR3 reads TGTGCCAGCAGCGGTCAGGGTTGGGCAGATACGCAGTATTTT. The whole variable domain, remainder taken from reference TRBV9 and TRBJ2-3, is DSGVTQTPKHLITATGQRVTLRCSPRSGDLSVYWYQQSLDQGLQFLIQYYNGEERAKGNILERFSAQQFPDLHSELNLSSLELGDSALYFCASSGQGWADTQYFGPGTRLTVL.